This TCR beta chain was identified in a study of blood T cell repertoires in COVID-19. In the study overall: PBMCs, B-cell-depleted T cells, or T cells provided the cDNA or gDNA that made up the material.

The CDR3 consists of 14 residues. Trimming took 9 bases from V and 1 from J; bases not matched to a gene: 4. Germline values: CDR1 KGHDR, CDR2 SFDVKD. Profiled with immunoSEQ multiplex PCR; TCRdb holds only in-frame clones, not every one. Found here are approximately 270,000 clones, about 90% of them singletons; the top ten hold less than 2%. The TCR originated in a woman aged 60-75 years who had recovered from COVID-19. What was sequenced was PBMCs or T cells enriched from blood (not recorded which). This sequence joins TRBV24-1 and TRBJ2-2, with 7 bases matching TRBD1. CDR3 sequence reads: CATGRTGNTGELFF. As DNA, the CDR3 is TGTGCCACCGGACGGACAGGGAACACCGGGGAGCTGTTTTTT.